This T cell receptor (beta chain) emerged from a study of blood T cells in healthy people across ages. Ten or more counts support this clonotype. Next came a second PCR, run for about 7 to 12 cycles, which used a sample-barcoded 5' primer along with a J-beta primer mix. Each cDNA molecule, via a template-switch adaptor with 12 random nucleotides, was tagged. TCRdb used MiXCR to reprocess the 5' RACE reads, holding one entry per CDR3 protein. The sample lists a few hundred thousand distinct CDR3 sequences; approximately 52% were seen once. Healthy Caucasian individuals from Russia aged about 6 to 100 served as donors. The CDR3 is 17 amino acids. The V and J ends lost 0 bases and 1 base respectively, with 16 bases between them. Germline lookup yields CDR1 WNHNN and CDR2 SYGVQD (reference sequence).

The rearrangement uses TRBV10-1 and TRBJ2-7, with D tentatively TRBD1 or TRBD2 (5 bases each). Sample: blood. The source is a man in his fifties or sixties in good health. The CDR3, as DNA: TGCGCCAGCAGTGAGTCGATCGGGGCAGCCGATTCCTACGAGCAGTACTTC. This codes for CASSESIGAADSYEQYF.